The 15 T cell receptor beta chains presented below share a single source sample, sequenced in a study of sequential checkpoint blockade in melanoma. The repertoire was sequenced with immunoSEQ multiplex PCR; TCRdb's copy has only in-frame clones and lacks some. The sample has 13,000 or so clones; around a fifth are singletons. As for treatment: randomized to nivolumab then ipilimumab (arm A) or the reverse (arm B). The specimen was tumor tissue (inferred from file names), collected from a patient given nivolumab and ipilimumab in sequence. These receptors were taken from a human donor with melanoma.

This clone was seen a few times. V gene TRBV6-8 combines with J gene TRBJ2-7, with D uncertain. V was pared by 6 bases and J by 0 bases, with 15 bases between. This CDR3 contains 15 residues. The V gene's germline CDR1 is MNHGY and CDR2 SAAAGT. CDR3 DNA: TGTGCCAGCAGGGCCCGTCCTTCAAACTCCTACGAGCAGTACTTC. Its translation is CASRARPSNSYEQYF.

The rearrangement links TRBV18 to TRBJ1-3, with no clear D. Trimming removed 3 bases at V and 0 bases at J, with 21 bases between. The germline gives CDR1 KGHSH, CDR2 LQKENI. CDR3 size: 19 residues. The CDR3 nucleotides are TGTGCCAGCTCACCCCTGACCGCCCGAGGAAGGGACTCTGGAAACACCATATATTTT. Translating gives CASSPLTARGRDSGNTIYF. The complete variable domain, with remaining parts taken from reference TRBV18 and TRBJ1-3, reads NAGVMQNPRHLVRRRGQEARLRCSPMKGHSHVYWYRQLPEEGLKFMVYLQKENIIDESGMPKERFSAEFPKEGPSILRIQQVVRGDSAAYFCASSPLTARGRDSGNTIYFGEGSWLTVV.

Ten or more counts support this clone. The gene calls are TRBV7-1 and TRBJ2-7; D might be TRBD2 (6 bases). TRBV7-1 is reported as an ORF; its role is uncertain. The V end was cut by 5 bases, the J end by 1 base, with 9 bases between. This CDR3 is built from 13 residues. The CDR3 DNA follows: TGTGCCAGCAGCCTGGGACTTTCCTACGAGCAGTACTTC. Protein product: CASSLGLSYEQYF.

The chain employs TRBV6-8 and TRBJ2-2; D perhaps matches TRBD1 (6 bases). CDR1 is MNHGY and CDR2 is SAAAGT in the germline V gene. The CDR3 totals 15 residues. Trimming took 6 bases from V and 0 from J, leaving 11 bases between them. In nucleotides, the CDR3 is TGTGCCAGCAGCCCCAGGGGATCGAACACCGGGGAGCTGTTTTTT. The encoded protein is CASSPRGSNTGELFF.

This chain connects TRBV5-1 to TRBJ1-2; D remains unclear. This CDR3 region has 17 residues. The ends were cut back, 1 base at V and 7 bases at J, with 23 bases in the middle. Germline-derived CDR1 and CDR2 are SGHRS and YFSETQ. The DNA for the CDR3 is TGCGCCAGCAGCTTGACGCGGGAAGGCTCGGCTAATGGTGGCTACACCTTC. This codes for CASSLTREGSANGGYTF.

This clone showed up many times. The chain joins TRBV6-8 to TRBJ1-1; TRBD1 might be the D (6 bases). The CDR3 is made up of 13 amino acids. V was shortened by 0 bases and J by 11 bases, with 13 bases between the two germline ends. Germline CDR1 is MNHGY and CDR2 is SAAAGT. The chain's CDR3 is CASSYSNRASAFF. CDR3 nucleotide sequence: TGTGCCAGCAGTTACTCGAACAGGGCCTCGGCTTTCTTT.

The V call is TRBV5-1, the J call TRBJ2-1, with D possibly called TRBD1 or TRBD2 (5 bases each). The CDR3 consists of 15 residues. V was cut by 2 bases and J by 2 bases, with 11 bases left in between. The germline V gene encodes CDR1 SGHRS and CDR2 YFSETQ. This CDR3 reads CASSFDEGPYNEQFF. CDR3 nucleotide sequence: TGCGCCAGCAGCTTCGATGAGGGGCCCTACAATGAGCAGTTCTTC.

V gene TRBV11-3 combines with J gene TRBJ2-3; perhaps TRBD2 as D (6 bases). The germline gives CDR1 SGHNT, CDR2 YENEEA. This CDR3 has 15 residues. The germline V and J ends were trimmed by 5 bases and 0 bases, with 12 bases remaining between them. The CDR3 spells CASSLASASTDTQYF. CDR3 DNA: TGTGCCAGCAGCCTGGCTAGCGCAAGCACAGATACGCAGTATTTT.

This clone was seen a handful of times. In DNA, the CDR3 is TGTGCCAGCTCCCGGCCACACACCGGGGAGCTGTTTTTT. The encoded protein is CASSRPHTGELFF. This chain links TRBV25-1 with TRBJ2-2, with D unresolved. V was shortened by 8 bases and J by 3 bases, with 10 bases between the two germline ends. Per germline, CDR1 MGHDK and CDR2 SYGVNS. The CDR3 length is 13 residues. The full variable domain, its missing parts supplied by reference TRBV25-1 and TRBJ2-2, is EADIYQTPRYLVIGTGKKITLECSQTMGHDKMYWYQQDPGMELHLIHYSYGVNSTEKGDLSSESTVSRIRTEHFPLTLESARPSHTSQYLCASSRPHTGELFFGEGSRLTVL.

This clone has just one count. This rearrangement joins TRBV29-1 to TRBJ2-3; TRBD1 matches at 8 bases. J was trimmed by 0 bases and V by 6 bases; bases with no gene match: 8. Per the germline V gene, CDR1 is SQVTM and CDR2 is ANQGSEA. The length of the CDR3 is 15 residues. Written as DNA, the CDR3 is TGCAGCGTCCAGGGGGCGCATACTAGCACAGATACGCAGTATTTT. Amino acid sequence: CSVQGAHTSTDTQYF.

This clone is deemed medium-sized. This chain joins TRBV9 and TRBJ2-7; 7 bases map to TRBD2. CDR1 and CDR2 (germline): SGDLS, YYNGEE. The V and J ends lost 4 bases and 3 bases, in that order; junction bases with no gene match: 7. This CDR3 is built from 14 residues. CDR3 DNA: TGTGCCAGCAGCACTAGCGTAGCGGGCTACGAGCAGTACTTC. This encodes CASSTSVAGYEQYF.

The chain has TRBV18 and TRBJ1-1; D possibly corresponds to TRBD1 (5 bases). The CDR3 totals 16 residues. Germline V CDR1 and CDR2: KGHSH, LQKENI. V was pared by 0 bases and J by 3 bases, with 14 bases between. For the CDR3, the DNA is TGTGCCAGCTCACCACCCCAGGGACGGAAGGACACTGAAGCTTTCTTT. It yields the protein CASSPPQGRKDTEAFF.

This clone has ten or more counts. The chain carries TRBV11-3 and TRBJ1-2; 8 bases fit TRBD1. Per the germline V gene, CDR1 is SGHNT and CDR2 is YENEEA. CDR3 length: 16 amino acids. The V segment lost 3 bases and the J segment 3 bases; nucleotides outside the gene matches: 9. The chain's CDR3 is CASSLDQGAFYYGYTF. In DNA, the CDR3 is TGTGCCAGCAGCTTGGATCAGGGGGCGTTTTACTATGGCTACACCTTC.

The J gene is TRBJ1-6, the V gene TRBV9, with D uncertain. Germline V gene lookup returns CDR1 SGDLS and CDR2 YYNGEE. Between the trimmed V and J ends, which lost 0 bases and 10 bases, there was a span of 11 bases. The CDR3 is 14 residues long. CDR3 nucleotides: TGTGCCAGCAGCGTAGGAGGAATCGGGTCACCCCTCCACTTT. Translation: CASSVGGIGSPLHF.

V gene TRBV5-1 combines with J gene TRBJ2-5; D is tentatively TRBD1 or TRBD2 (5 bases each). V shed 3 bases and J shed 1 base, with 10 bases lying between them. The CDR3 sequence is 14 residues long. Germline V gives CDR1 SGHRS, CDR2 YFSETQ. Written as DNA, the CDR3 is TGCGCCAGCAGCTCACCCGGGGCCCAAGAGACCCAGTACTTC. The encoded protein is CASSSPGAQETQYF.